These T cell receptor beta chains were read from a single sample in a study of T cell repertoires in cytomegalovirus infection. These receptors' antigens are unknown. TCRdb analysed the reads with MiXCR anew, one entry per CDR3 protein. The sample lists about 920,000 distinct CDR3 sequences; around 32% were seen once. Sample: cultured CD8+ T cells from PBMCs, taken from culture after CMV antigen stimulation. These TCRs come from a human donor in good health (CMV status not recorded). Some clones in this sample may be carry-over from other donors' samples. Each CDR3 is given with its conserved first and last residue. The D gene is left open where the match is weak. Rows may omit the clone size; those that give it use once, few, many or a size class.

J gene	clone size	D gene	V gene	CDR3 protein	CDR3 DNA
TRBJ2-1	once	.	TRBV6-6	CASSYSILGHVNEQFF	TGTGCCAGCAGTTACTCGATCCTGGGACATGTCAATGAGCAGTTCTTC
TRBJ1-1	.	TRBD1	TRBV2	CASSSGTGNMNTEAFF	TGTGCCAGCAGTTCCGGGACAGGGAACATGAACACTGAAGCTTTCTTT
TRBJ2-2	.	TRBD1	TRBV6-6	CASSSNWDRNTGELFF	TGTGCCAGCAGTTCAAACTGGGACAGGAACACCGGGGAGCTGTTTTTT
TRBJ1-1	.	.	TRBV20-1	CSAFRGLSTEAFF	TGCAGTGCTTTCCGGGGGCTTAGCACTGAAGCTTTCTTT
TRBJ2-7	.	.	TRBV24-1	CATSDPEQYF	TGTGCCACCAGTGACCCCGAGCAGTACTTC
TRBJ2-1	many	TRBD1	TRBV12-3/TRBV12-4	CASISTGQHHYNEQFF	TGTGCCAGCATCTCCACGGGACAGCACCACTACAATGAGCAGTTCTTC
TRBJ1-1	.	TRBD1	TRBV27	CASSSLRTGGNTEAFF	TGTGCCAGCAGTTCCCTGAGGACAGGGGGAAACACTGAAGCTTTCTTT
TRBJ2-3	.	.	TRBV9	CASSVDDGLVLTQGADTQYF	TGTGCCAGCAGCGTAGATGATGGGCTAGTCTTGACGCAAGGCGCAGATACGCAGTATTTT
TRBJ1-6	.	.	TRBV10-3	CAISEIFGNRNSPLHF	TGTGCCATCAGTGAAATTTTTGGGAATCGGAATTCACCCCTCCACTTT
TRBJ2-2	few	.	TRBV29-1	CSADRNTGELFF	TGCAGCGCTGACCGAAACACCGGGGAGCTGTTTTTT
TRBJ2-4	.	.	TRBV5-4	CASSLGSANIQYF	TGTGCCAGCAGCTTGGGCAGCGCGAACATTCAGTACTTC
TRBJ2-7	few	TRBD1	TRBV23-1	CASCRGKIYNSYEQYF	TGCGCCAGCTGCAGGGGGAAGATCTACAACTCCTACGAGCAGTACTTC
TRBJ1-5	once	.	TRBV4-1	CASSQEGRGTQPQHF	TGCGCCAGCAGCCAAGAAGGGCGGGGGACTCAGCCCCAGCATTTT
TRBJ1-2	.	.	TRBV5-6	CASSLSSQYGYTF	TGTGCCAGCAGCTTGTCTTCACAATATGGCTACACCTTC
TRBJ1-6	.	.	TRBV13	CASSLGPPSIQEPLHF	TGTGCCAGCAGCTTAGGCCCTCCCTCCATTCAGGAGCCCCTCCACTTT